These 21 T cell receptor beta chains originate from one sample sequenced in a study of beta chain features in type 1 diabetes. The whole isolated RNA underwent reverse transcription, so sequencing captured expressed TCRB transcripts. Data came from immunoSEQ multiplex PCR; TCRdb stores just in-frame clones and leaves some out. Of 200,000 to 250,000 clones listed, roughly 9.6% were seen once; the top ten hold around 0.031%. Sequencing used naive CD4+ T cells from blood. These receptor sequences come from a young woman in good health.

CDR3 residues: CASSRTRADNEQFF. The CDR3 DNA follows: TGTGCCAGCAGTCGGACTAGGGCAGACAATGAGCAGTTCTTC. The V and J genes are TRBV7-2 and TRBJ2-1; 7 nucleotides agree with TRBD2. V shed 6 bases and J 5 bases; nucleotides not matched to a gene: 7. CDR1 is SGHTA and CDR2 is FQGNSA in the germline V gene. This CDR3 comprises 14 residues.

The rearrangement uses TRBV7-9 and TRBJ1-1; D unresolved. The CDR3 is 13 amino acids. V shed 1 base and J shed 6 bases, with 9 bases lying between them. Germline V gene sequence: CDR1 SEHNR, CDR2 FQNEAQ (reference sequence). The CDR3 sequence: CASSLDLGSEAFF. The CDR3 DNA follows: TGTGCCAGCAGCTTAGATTTGGGCTCTGAAGCTTTCTTT.

The chain links TRBV5-1 to TRBJ2-5, with D possibly matching TRBD1 (5 bases). V lost 0 bases, J lost 3 bases, and 9 bases lay in between. CDR3 size: 14 residues. Germline CDR1 SGHRS, CDR2 YFSETQ. In DNA form, the CDR3 reads TGCGCCAGCAGCTTGGAGGGCAGGGAAGAGACCCAGTACTTC. Its protein is CASSLEGREETQYF.

This clone appeared many times. The gene calls are TRBV18 and TRBJ2-3, with TRBD2 as a possible D gene (6 bases). Germline values: CDR1 KGHSH, CDR2 LQKENI. The CDR3 sequence is 13 residues long. The V gene lost 3 bases and the J gene lost 5 bases, with 9 bases spanning the gap. CDR3 DNA: TGTGCCAGCTCACCCACCGGGGGAGATACGCAGTATTTT. Translation: CASSPTGGDTQYF.

The rearrangement uses TRBV27 and TRBJ1-5; no clear D gene. The CDR3 is 13 amino acids. The V end lost 5 bases, the J end lost 6 bases, and 11 bases lay between the germline ends. CDR1 MNHEY and CDR2 SMNVEV come from the germline V gene (reference sequence). CDR3 bases: TGTGCCAGCAGTCCCCTTTCCGGTCAGCCCCAGCATTTT. Protein sequence: CASSPLSGQPQHF.

The CDR3 spells CASSYGEGWGETQYF. The CDR3 DNA follows: TGTGCCAGCAGTTACGGGGAGGGGTGGGGAGAGACCCAGTACTTC. The chain couples TRBV6-5 to TRBJ2-5, with 7 nucleotides matching TRBD2. The trim removed 2 bases at V and 4 bases at J, leaving 7 bases unmatched. CDR1 MNHEY and CDR2 SVGAGI come from the germline V gene. The CDR3 length is 15 residues.

This clone was picked up a small number of times. V usage is TRBV5-1 and J usage is TRBJ2-5, with D unresolved. Germline V gene data show CDR1 as SGHRS and CDR2 as YFSETQ. This CDR3 comprises 14 residues. The V and J ends lost 0 bases and 10 bases respectively, with 16 bases between them. CDR3 in amino acids: CASSLESATKYQYF. The CDR3 DNA follows: TGCGCCAGCAGCTTGGAATCGGCAACTAAATACCAGTACTTC.

This clone was detected a few times. The CDR3: CASSLSTGAYEQYF. CDR3 coding DNA: TGTGCCAGCAGTTTATCGACAGGGGCCTACGAGCAGTACTTC. The rearrangement uses TRBV27 and TRBJ2-7, with 8 nucleotides matching TRBD1. Trimming at V came to 0 bases and at J to 2 bases, leaving 0 bases not matched to a gene. There are 14 residues in the CDR3. The V gene's germline CDR1 is MNHEY and CDR2 SMNVEV (reference sequence).

This clone turned up a few times. The chain employs TRBV5-6 and TRBJ1-5; D possibly corresponds to TRBD1 (5 bases). In germline, CDR1 is SGHDT, CDR2 YYEEEE. The CDR3 consists of 17 residues. Trimming removed 0 bases from V and 2 bases from J, with 15 bases in between. Here the CDR3 reads CASSLAQGLLGNQPQHF. In DNA form, the CDR3 reads TGTGCCAGCAGCTTGGCTCAGGGTCTTTTGGGCAATCAGCCCCAGCATTTT.

V is TRBV6-1 and J is TRBJ2-7; TRBD2 might be the D (6 bases). The CDR3 spans 14 residues. In germline, CDR1 is MNHNS, CDR2 SASEGT. Trimming pared 6 bases from V and 7 bases from J, leaving 19 bases between. CDR3 region: CASSPRLVSMEQYF. The CDR3 DNA reads TGTGCCAGCAGCCCCCGACTAGTCTCAATGGAGCAGTACTTC.

In its sample, this clone was seen a few times. This chain joins TRBV7-8 and TRBJ2-3, with TRBD2 matching 9 bases. The germline V gene has CDR1 SGHVS and CDR2 FQNEAQ. This CDR3 contains 17 residues. V trimming: 4 bases; J trimming: 0 bases; junction bases outside the gene matches: 8. The CDR3: CASSYSGLARSTDTQYF. CDR3 in DNA: TGTGCCAGCAGCTATAGCGGACTAGCGAGGAGCACAGATACGCAGTATTTT. Complete variable domain (other parts from reference TRBV7-8 and TRBJ2-3): GAGVSQSPRYKVAKRGQDVALRCDPISGHVSLFWYQQALGQGPEFLTYFQNEAQLDKSGLPSDRFFAERPEGSVSTLKIQRTQQEDSAVYLCASSYSGLARSTDTQYFGPGTRLTVL.

V usage is TRBV5-4 and J usage is TRBJ1-2; 9 bases are shared with TRBD1. J gave up 4 bases and V 5 bases, and 6 bases lay outside the gene matches. Germline assignment: CDR1 SGHNT and CDR2 YYREEE (reference sequence). CDR3 length: 14 residues. CDR3 sequence reads: CASRIGTGIYGYTF. The DNA of the CDR3 is TGTGCCAGCAGAATAGGGACAGGGATCTATGGCTACACCTTC.

The V call is TRBV9, the J call TRBJ2-7; a possible D gene is TRBD2 (6 bases). Germline assignment: CDR1 SGDLS and CDR2 YYNGEE. V shed 3 bases and J shed 3 bases, with 16 bases lying between them. There are 15 residues in the CDR3. The CDR3 DNA is TGTGCCAGCAGCGCAGCCGGGACGGGAGACTACGAGCAGTACTTC. It specifies CASSAAGTGDYEQYF.

V is TRBV6-4 and J is TRBJ2-3; TRBD1 agrees at 7 bases. This CDR3 is 15 amino acids long. The V gene's germline CDR1 is MRHNA and CDR2 SNTAGT. V shed 6 bases, J shed 0 bases, and the junction held 6 bases outside the gene matches. In DNA, the CDR3 is TGTGCCAGCAGCCGACAGGGCGTTAGCACAGATACGCAGTATTTT. Encoded protein: CASSRQGVSTDTQYF.

This clone has just a few counts. This rearrangement joins TRBV7-2 to TRBJ2-1; 9 bases match TRBD1. CDR1 is SGHTA, CDR2 FQGNSA, per germline. CDR3 size: 15 residues. The junction had 6 bases not matched to a gene; V was cut back by 4 bases and J by 5 bases. CDR3 amino acids: CASSSEQGANNEQFF. The CDR3 nucleotides read TGTGCCAGCAGCTCCGAACAGGGGGCGAACAATGAGCAGTTCTTC.

This rearrangement joins TRBV7-9 to TRBJ2-5; 7 bases match TRBD1. CDR1 and CDR2 from the germline V gene are SEHNR and FQNEAQ (reference sequence). There are 15 residues in the CDR3. Trimming removed 6 bases from V and 2 bases from J; junction bases left unmatched: 9. CDR3 DNA: TGTGCCAGCAGTCCTTACAGGGGAAATCAAGAGACCCAGTACTTC. It codes for CASSPYRGNQETQYF.

J is TRBJ1-4 and V is TRBV25-1; tentative D call: TRBD1 (5 bases). This CDR3 is 15 amino acids long. The germline V gene has CDR1 MGHDK and CDR2 SYGVNS. Trimming took 4 bases from V and 4 from J, leaving 13 bases between them. The CDR3 spells CASSGFGHHNEKLFF. Here the CDR3 DNA reads TGTGCCAGCAGTGGTTTCGGACACCATAATGAAAAACTGTTTTTT.

This clone was detected only a few times. The chain uses TRBV11-2 and TRBJ2-1, with TRBD2 matching over 11 bases. V was pared by 2 bases and J by 7 bases, with 4 bases of the junction left unmatched. Looked up from germline, CDR1 is SGHAT and CDR2 is FQNNGV. The CDR3 loop spans 15 amino acids. The chain's CDR3 is CASSLIAGGLNEQFF. DNA of the CDR3: TGTGCCAGCAGCTTAATAGCGGGAGGGCTGAATGAGCAGTTCTTC.

This clone appeared a few times. The chain couples TRBV5-1 to TRBJ1-1; a weak D match, TRBD1 (5 bases). This CDR3 region has 15 residues. In germline, CDR1 is SGHRS, CDR2 YFSETQ. The ends were cut back, 8 bases at V and 4 bases at J, with 21 bases in the middle. The DNA for the CDR3 is TGCGCCAGTAGCACCCCGACAGATTCCCGCACTGAAGCTTTCTTT. This gives the protein CASSTPTDSRTEAFF.

Only a few counts were recorded for this clone. The J gene is TRBJ1-1, the V gene TRBV6-5; D possibly corresponds to TRBD1 (5 bases). Germline V CDR1 and CDR2: MNHEY, SVGAGI. Trimming left V 0 bases short and J 0 bases short, with 5 bases between. The CDR3 contains 14 residues. CDR3 sequence (DNA): TGTGCCAGCAGTTACTCGACAGTGAACACTGAAGCTTTCTTT. Encoded protein: CASSYSTVNTEAFF.

This clone was detected a few times. V is TRBV25-1 and J is TRBJ2-5; 7 bases map to TRBD2. The germline CDR1 and CDR2 sequences are MGHDK and SYGVNS. The CDR3 has 15 residues. Trimming at V came to 6 bases and at J to 3 bases, leaving 10 bases not matched to a gene. CDR3 nucleotide sequence: TGTGCCAGCAGCCCTTTCGCGGGAGCCGAAGAGACCCAGTACTTC. It is translated as CASSPFAGAEETQYF.